This T cell receptor beta chain was captured in a study of PD-L1 blockade in urothelial cancer (dated by TCRdb to about 2017). Broadly, across the study: Therapy was started at some point between 2012 and 2014 for all patients, and atezolizumab 1,200 mg was administered intravenously every 3 weeks. About nine tenths of the roughly 29 patients were males with bladder-origin urothelial cancer, and about 65% of the roughly 30 reported a prior smoking history. Patients had an ECOG performance status of 0 or 1 and had received between 0 and 3 prior chemotherapy regimens. Blood samples were analyzed 3 weeks after the start of treatment (second dose) and 6 weeks after the start of treatment. Blood samples gave median yields of roughly 150,000 T cells and around 88,000 unique TCRs, along with a median clonality of 0.080. Somatic, immune and clinical correlates of response to PD-L1 blockade with atezolizumab in urothelial cancer were the focus of an exploratory multi-omic analysis. Pretreatment tumor samples, along with matched peripheral blood collected serially before and after atezolizumab treatment, underwent TCR sequencing. Durable clinical benefit was defined as progression-free survival longer than 6 months, and TCR features were also tested against progression-free and overall survival. Whole exome sequencing and RNA sequencing of pretreatment tumors were performed alongside TCR sequencing in the same patients. Nine patients reached durable clinical benefit, while some 20 patients did not. Some 30 patients had pretreatment blood TCR-seq, about 24 had at least one posttreatment blood collection, and about 24 had tumor TCR-seq.

Each PCR received spiked-in synthetic TCR analog templates so that absolute template abundance could be estimated from read counts. Using the immunoSEQ assay, TCRbeta CDR3 regions were amplified from genomic DNA with bias-controlled V and J gene primers. Rearranged TCRbeta segments were sequenced at approximately 20X coverage. As for how the authors treated the data: Clustering was used to correct sequencing errors, and CDR3s were annotated against IMGT to assign V, D and J genes. Only productive TCRbeta rearrangements were used in downstream analyses, excluding out-of-frame or stop-codon sequences. To compute clonality, Shannon entropy was normalized by the log of the number of unique productive sequences and then subtracted from one. Fisher's exact test with Benjamini-Hochberg correction, at a threshold of adjusted p below 0.01, was used to find clones that differed between time points or between blood and tumor. Entries here come from immuneACCESS through TCRdb and include only in-frame sequences with V and J called. Some clones fail to appear in such tables; in the studies checked, an unresolved V gene covers under half of the shortfall, and the cause of the remainder is unknown. That table is the source of V, J and clone size, and D and trimming were worked out from the DNA. Recorded for this sample are 50,000 to 60,000 clones; just over 85% of them occurred a single time. The ten largest make up less than 3.5% of the sample.

Study-level results and caveats: Improved progression-free and overall survival was found to be associated with pretreatment peripheral blood TCR clonality below the median. Among patients with durable benefit, tumor-associated TCR clones showed greater expansion in peripheral blood 3 weeks after treatment started (n ≈ 20, p = 0.022). Because of the small sample size (n ≈ 27) and the many exploratory analyses performed, the results are intended to be regarded as hypothesis-generating.

On this clone itself: Its antigen is not yet known. Per-base quality was not reported, and no clone a single base away is much larger than it.

Per the germline V gene (reference sequence), GTSNPN is the CDR1 and SVGIG is the CDR2. The CDR3 sequence holds 13 residues, the cysteine and phenylalanine included. This entry keeps only the CDR3 DNA: 39 bases, framed from base 1. V ends up 8 bases short and J 5 bases short, with an unmatched junction base count of 10. The cohort comprised around 30 patients with locally advanced or metastatic urothelial carcinoma treated at Memorial Sloan Kettering on a trial protocol. Peripheral blood mononuclear cells were collected pretreatment and during treatment, with between 1 and 8 total time points per patient. The Qiagen DNeasy Blood extraction kit was used to purify genomic DNA from total PBMCs and tumor samples. PBMCs were collected pretreatment and during treatment, and were isolated and stored as previously described.

The TCR originated in a man aged 50-59 years with urothelial cancer. This material consisted of PBMCs, taken around atezolizumab (anti-PD-L1) treatment. The chain joins TRBV30 to TRBJ1-2; 8 junctional bases match TRBD1. The bases are TGTGCCGAAAAGACAGGGGCGGATTATGGCTACACCTTC. Its product reads: CAEKTGADYGYTF.